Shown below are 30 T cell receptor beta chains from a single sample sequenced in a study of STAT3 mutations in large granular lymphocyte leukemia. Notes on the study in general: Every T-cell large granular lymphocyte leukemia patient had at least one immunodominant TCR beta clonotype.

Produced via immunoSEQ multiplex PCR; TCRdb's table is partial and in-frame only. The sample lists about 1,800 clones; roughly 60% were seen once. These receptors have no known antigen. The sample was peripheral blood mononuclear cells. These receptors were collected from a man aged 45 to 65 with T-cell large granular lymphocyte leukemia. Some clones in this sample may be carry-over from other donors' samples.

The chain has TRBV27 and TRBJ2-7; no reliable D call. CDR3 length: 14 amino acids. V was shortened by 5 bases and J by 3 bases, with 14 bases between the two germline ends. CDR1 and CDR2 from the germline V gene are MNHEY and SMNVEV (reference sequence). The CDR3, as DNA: TGTGCCAGCAGTGTCCCCGGGTCTTACTACGAGCAGTACTTC. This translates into CASSVPGSYYEQYF.

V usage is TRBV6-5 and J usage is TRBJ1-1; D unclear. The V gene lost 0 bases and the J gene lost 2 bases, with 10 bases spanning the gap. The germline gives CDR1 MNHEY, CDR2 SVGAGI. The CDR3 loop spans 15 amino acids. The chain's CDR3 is CASSYSIGPNTEAFF. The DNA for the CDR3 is TGTGCCAGCAGTTACTCGATCGGTCCAAACACTGAAGCTTTCTTT.

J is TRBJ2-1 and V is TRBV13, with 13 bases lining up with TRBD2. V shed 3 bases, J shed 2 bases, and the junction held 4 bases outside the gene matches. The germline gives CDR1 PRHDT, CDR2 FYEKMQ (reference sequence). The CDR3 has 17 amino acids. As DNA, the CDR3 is TGTGCCAGCAGCTTGACTAGCGGGAGGAAGACCTACAATGAGCAGTTCTTC. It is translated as CASSLTSGRKTYNEQFF.

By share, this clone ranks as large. This CDR3 reads CASGWRGGQPQHF. The DNA of the CDR3 is TGTGCCAGCGGATGGAGGGGTGGCCAGCCCCAGCATTTT. The chain recombines TRBV18 with TRBJ1-5; maybe TRBD1 (5 bases). Germline loops: CDR1 KGHSH, CDR2 LQKENI. The CDR3 contains 13 residues. Trimming removed 8 bases from V and 7 bases from J, with 15 bases in between. Combining the CDR3 with reference TRBV18 and TRBJ1-5 gives the whole variable domain NAGVMQNPRHLVRRRGQEARLRCSPMKGHSHVYWYRQLPEEGLKFMVYLQKENIIDESGMPKERFSAEFPKEGPSILRIQQVVRGDSAAYFCASGWRGGQPQHFGDGTRLSIL.

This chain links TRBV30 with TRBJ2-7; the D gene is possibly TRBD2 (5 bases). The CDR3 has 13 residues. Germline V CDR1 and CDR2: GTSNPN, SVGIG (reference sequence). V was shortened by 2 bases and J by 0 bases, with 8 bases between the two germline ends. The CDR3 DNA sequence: TGTGCCTGGAGTAAAGGGAGCTCCTACGAGCAGTACTTC. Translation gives CAWSKGSSYEQYF.

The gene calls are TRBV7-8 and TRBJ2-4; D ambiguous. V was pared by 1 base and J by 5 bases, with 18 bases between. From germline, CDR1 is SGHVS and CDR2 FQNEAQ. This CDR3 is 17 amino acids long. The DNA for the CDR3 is TGTGCCAGCAGCTTAGGTTGGACGTCTGGTGGTCAAAACATTCAGTACTTC. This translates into CASSLGWTSGGQNIQYF.

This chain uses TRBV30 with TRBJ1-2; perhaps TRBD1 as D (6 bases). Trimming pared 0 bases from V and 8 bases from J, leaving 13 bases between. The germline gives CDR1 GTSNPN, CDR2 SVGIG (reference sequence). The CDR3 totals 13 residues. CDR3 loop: CAWSVLGGEGYTF. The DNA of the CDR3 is TGTGCCTGGAGTGTACTCGGGGGCGAGGGCTACACCTTC.

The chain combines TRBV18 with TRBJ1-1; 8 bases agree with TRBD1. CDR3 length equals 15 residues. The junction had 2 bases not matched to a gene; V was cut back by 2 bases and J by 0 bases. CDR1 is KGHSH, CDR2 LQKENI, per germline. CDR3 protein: CASSPWGQVNTEAFF. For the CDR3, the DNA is TGTGCCAGCTCACCATGGGGACAGGTGAACACTGAAGCTTTCTTT. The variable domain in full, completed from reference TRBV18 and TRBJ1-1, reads NAGVMQNPRHLVRRRGQEARLRCSPMKGHSHVYWYRQLPEEGLKFMVYLQKENIIDESGMPKERFSAEFPKEGPSILRIQQVVRGDSAAYFCASSPWGQVNTEAFFGQGTRLTVV.

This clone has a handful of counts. CDR3 DNA: TGTGCCAGCAGTTTCGGCGGAGGGGAGGCAGATACGCAGTATTTT. Amino acids: CASSFGGGEADTQYF. The chain joins TRBV28 to TRBJ2-3; D is possibly TRBD2 (6 bases). Germline V gives CDR1 MDHEN, CDR2 SYDVKM. The CDR3 has 15 amino acids. Trimming removed 3 bases at V and 4 bases at J, with 14 bases between.

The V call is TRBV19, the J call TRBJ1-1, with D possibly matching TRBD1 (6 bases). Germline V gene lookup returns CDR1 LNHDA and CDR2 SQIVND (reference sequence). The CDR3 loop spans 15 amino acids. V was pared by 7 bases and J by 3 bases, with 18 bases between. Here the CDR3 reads CASTEEDRIDTEAFF. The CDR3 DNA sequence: TGTGCCAGTACCGAGGAGGACAGAATTGACACTGAAGCTTTCTTT.

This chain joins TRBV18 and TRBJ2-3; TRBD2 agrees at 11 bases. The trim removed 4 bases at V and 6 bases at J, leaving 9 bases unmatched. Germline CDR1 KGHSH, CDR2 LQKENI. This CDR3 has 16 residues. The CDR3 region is CASSLGLAGSEDTQYF. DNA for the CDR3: TGTGCCAGCTCACTTGGACTAGCGGGCTCGGAGGATACGCAGTATTTT.

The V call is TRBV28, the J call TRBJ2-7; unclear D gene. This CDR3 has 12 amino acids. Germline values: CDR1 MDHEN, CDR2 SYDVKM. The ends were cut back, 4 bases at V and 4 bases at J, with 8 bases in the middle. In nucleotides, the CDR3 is TGTGCCAGCAGTTCTACCAGGTACGAGCAGTACTTC. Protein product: CASSSTRYEQYF.

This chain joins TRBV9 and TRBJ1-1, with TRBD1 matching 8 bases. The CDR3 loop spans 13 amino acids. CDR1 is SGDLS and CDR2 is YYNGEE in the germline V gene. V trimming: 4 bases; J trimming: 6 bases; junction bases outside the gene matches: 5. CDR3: CASSWTGTPEAFF. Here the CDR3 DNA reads TGTGCCAGCAGCTGGACAGGGACCCCTGAAGCTTTCTTT.

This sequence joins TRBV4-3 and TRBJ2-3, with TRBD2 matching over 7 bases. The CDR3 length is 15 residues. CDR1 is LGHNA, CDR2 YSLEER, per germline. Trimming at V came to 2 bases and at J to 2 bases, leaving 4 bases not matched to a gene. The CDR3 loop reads CASSQLGTNTDTQYF. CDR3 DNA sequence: TGCGCCAGCAGCCAACTCGGGACTAACACAGATACGCAGTATTTT.

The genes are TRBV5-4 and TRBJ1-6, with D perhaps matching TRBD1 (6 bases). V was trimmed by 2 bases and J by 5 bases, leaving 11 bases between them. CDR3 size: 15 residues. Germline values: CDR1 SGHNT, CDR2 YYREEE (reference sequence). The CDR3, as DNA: TGTGCCAGCAGCTTCGGACAGAGTGATAATTCACCCCTCCACTTT. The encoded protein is CASSFGQSDNSPLHF.

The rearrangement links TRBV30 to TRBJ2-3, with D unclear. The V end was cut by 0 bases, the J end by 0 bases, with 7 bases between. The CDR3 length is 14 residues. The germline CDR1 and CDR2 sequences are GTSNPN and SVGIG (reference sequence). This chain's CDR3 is CAWSVSLSTDTQYF. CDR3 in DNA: TGTGCCTGGAGTGTGAGCCTTAGCACAGATACGCAGTATTTT.

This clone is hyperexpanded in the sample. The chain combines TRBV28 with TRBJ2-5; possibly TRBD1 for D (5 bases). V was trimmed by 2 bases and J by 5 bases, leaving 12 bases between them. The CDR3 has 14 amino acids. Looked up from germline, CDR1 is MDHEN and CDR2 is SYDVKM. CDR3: CASSLLSAGETQYF. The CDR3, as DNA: TGTGCCAGCAGTTTACTGTCCGCAGGGGAGACCCAGTACTTC. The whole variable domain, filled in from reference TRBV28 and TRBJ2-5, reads DVKVTQSSRYLVKRTGEKVFLECVQDMDHENMFWYRQDPGLGLRLIYFSYDVKMKEKGDIPEGYSVSREKKERFSLILESASTNQTSMYLCASSLLSAGETQYFGPGTRLLVL.

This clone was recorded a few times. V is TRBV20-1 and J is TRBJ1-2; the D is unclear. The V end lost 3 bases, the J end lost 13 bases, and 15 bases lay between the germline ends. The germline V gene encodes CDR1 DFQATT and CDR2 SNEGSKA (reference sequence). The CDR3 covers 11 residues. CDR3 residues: CSASLGPWSTF. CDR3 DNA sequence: TGCAGTGCTAGCTTAGGACCCTGGAGCACCTTC.

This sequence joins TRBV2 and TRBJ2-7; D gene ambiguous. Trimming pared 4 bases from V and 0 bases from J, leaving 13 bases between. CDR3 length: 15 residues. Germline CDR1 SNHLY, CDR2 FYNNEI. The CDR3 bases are TGTGCCAGCAGTGGGGGTAGCAGAACCTCCTACGAGCAGTACTTC. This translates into CASSGGSRTSYEQYF. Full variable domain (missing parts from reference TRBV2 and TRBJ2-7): EPEVTQTPSHQVTQMGQEVILRCVPISNHLYFYWYRQILGQKVEFLVSFYNNEISEKSEIFDDQFSVERPDGSNFTLKIRSTKLEDSAMYFCASSGGSRTSYEQYFGPGTRLTVT.

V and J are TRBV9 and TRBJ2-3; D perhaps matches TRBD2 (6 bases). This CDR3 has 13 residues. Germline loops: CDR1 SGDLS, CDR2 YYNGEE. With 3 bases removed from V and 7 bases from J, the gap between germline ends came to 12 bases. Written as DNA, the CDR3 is TGTGCCAGCAGCGGCGGGACTGCTAATACGCAGTATTTT. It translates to CASSGGTANTQYF.

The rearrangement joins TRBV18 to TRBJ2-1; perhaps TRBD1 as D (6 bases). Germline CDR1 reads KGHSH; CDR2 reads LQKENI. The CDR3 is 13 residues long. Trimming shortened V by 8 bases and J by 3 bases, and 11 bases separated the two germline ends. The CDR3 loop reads CASRTGNYNEQFF. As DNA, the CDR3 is TGTGCCAGCCGCACAGGGAACTACAATGAGCAGTTCTTC.

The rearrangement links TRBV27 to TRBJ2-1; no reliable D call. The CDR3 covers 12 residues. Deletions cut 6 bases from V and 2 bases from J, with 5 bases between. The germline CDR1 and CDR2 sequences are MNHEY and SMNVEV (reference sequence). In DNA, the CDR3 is TGTGCCAGCAGACCCACCTACAATGAGCAGTTCTTC. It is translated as CASRPTYNEQFF.

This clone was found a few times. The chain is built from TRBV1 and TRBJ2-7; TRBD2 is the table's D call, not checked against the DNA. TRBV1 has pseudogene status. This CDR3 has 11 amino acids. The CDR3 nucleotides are TGCACCAGCAGCCAAATAGCGGAGAAGTACTTC. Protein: CTSSQIAEKYF.

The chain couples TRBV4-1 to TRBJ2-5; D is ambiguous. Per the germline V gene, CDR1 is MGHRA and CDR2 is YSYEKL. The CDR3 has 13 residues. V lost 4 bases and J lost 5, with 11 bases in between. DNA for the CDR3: TGCGCCAGCAGCCCTATCTTCAGGGAGACCCAGTACTTC. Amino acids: CASSPIFRETQYF.

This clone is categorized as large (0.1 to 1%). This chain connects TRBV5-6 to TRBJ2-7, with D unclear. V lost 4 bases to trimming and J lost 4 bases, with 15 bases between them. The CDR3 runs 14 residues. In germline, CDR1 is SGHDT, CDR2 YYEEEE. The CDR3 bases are TGTGCCAGCAGCACGGACCCTGGGGTTTACGAGCAGTACTTC. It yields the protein CASSTDPGVYEQYF.

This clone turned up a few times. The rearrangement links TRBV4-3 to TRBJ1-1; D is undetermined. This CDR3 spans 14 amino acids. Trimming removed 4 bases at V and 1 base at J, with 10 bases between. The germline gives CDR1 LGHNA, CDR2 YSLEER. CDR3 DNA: TGCGCCAGCAGCCCCGAGGCGGGGAACACTGAAGCTTTCTTT. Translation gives CASSPEAGNTEAFF.

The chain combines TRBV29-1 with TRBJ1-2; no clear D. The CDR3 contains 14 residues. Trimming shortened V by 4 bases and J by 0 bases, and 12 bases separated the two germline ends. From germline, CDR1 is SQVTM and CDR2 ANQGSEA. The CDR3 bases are TGCAGCGTTGGGGGTCCGCATTCTAACTATGGCTACACCTTC. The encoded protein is CSVGGPHSNYGYTF.

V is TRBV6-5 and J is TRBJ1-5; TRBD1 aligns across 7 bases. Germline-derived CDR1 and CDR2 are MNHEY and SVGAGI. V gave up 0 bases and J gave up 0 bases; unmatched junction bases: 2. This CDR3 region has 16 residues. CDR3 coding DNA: TGTGCCAGCAGTTACTCAGGACAGGCTAGCAATCAGCCCCAGCATTTT. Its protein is CASSYSGQASNQPQHF.

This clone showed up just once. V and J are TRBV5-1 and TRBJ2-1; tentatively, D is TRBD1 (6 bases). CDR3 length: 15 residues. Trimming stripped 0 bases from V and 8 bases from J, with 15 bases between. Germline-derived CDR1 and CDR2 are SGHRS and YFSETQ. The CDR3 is CASSLVPGHVYEQFF. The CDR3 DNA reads TGCGCCAGCAGCTTGGTTCCGGGACACGTCTATGAGCAGTTCTTC.

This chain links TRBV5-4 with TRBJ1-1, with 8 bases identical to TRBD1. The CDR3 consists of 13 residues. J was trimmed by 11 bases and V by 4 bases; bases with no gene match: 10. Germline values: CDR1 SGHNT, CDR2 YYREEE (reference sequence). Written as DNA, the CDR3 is TGTGCCAGCAGCGCGGAAAGACAGGGGACGGCTTTCTTT. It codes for CASSAERQGTAFF.